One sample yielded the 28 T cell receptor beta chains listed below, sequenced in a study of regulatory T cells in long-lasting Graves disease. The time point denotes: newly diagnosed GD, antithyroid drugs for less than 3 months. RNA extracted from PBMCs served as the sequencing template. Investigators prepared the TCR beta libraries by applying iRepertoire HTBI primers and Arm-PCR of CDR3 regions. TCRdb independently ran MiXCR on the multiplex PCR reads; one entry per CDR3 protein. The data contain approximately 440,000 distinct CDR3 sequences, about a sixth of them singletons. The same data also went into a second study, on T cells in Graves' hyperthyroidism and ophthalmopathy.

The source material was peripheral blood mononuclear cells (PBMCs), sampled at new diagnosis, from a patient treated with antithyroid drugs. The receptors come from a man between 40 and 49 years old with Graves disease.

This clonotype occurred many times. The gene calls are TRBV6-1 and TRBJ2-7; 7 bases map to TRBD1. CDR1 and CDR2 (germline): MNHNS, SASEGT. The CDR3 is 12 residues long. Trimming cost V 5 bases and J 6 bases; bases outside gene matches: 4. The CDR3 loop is CASSQWTGEQYF. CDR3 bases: TGTGCCAGCAGTCAGTGGACAGGCGAGCAGTACTTC.

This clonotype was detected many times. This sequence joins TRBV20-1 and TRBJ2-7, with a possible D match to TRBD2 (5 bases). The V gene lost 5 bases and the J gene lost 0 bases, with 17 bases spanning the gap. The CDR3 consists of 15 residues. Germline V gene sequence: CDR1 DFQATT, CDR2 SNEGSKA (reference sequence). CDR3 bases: TGCAGTGCTCACCACAAAGGCGGGCTCTCCTACGAGCAGTACTTC. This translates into CSAHHKGGLSYEQYF.

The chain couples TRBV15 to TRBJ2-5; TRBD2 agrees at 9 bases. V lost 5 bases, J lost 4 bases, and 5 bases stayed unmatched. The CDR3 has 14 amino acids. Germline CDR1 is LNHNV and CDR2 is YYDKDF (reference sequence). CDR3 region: CATSSLSGRETQYF. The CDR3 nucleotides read TGTGCCACCAGCTCCCTTAGCGGGAGAGAGACCCAGTACTTC.

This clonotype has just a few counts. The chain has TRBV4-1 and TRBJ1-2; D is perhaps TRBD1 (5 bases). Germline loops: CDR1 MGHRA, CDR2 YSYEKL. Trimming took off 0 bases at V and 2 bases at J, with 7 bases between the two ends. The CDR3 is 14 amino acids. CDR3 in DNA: TGCGCCAGCAGCCAAGAACAGGCGAACTATGGCTACACCTTC. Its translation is CASSQEQANYGYTF.

CDR3 nucleotides: TGTGCCAGCAGTTACTCGCGGGGCATGGACATCTATGGCTACACCTTC. This gives the protein CASSYSRGMDIYGYTF. The V call is TRBV6-2 or TRBV6-3, the J call TRBJ1-2, with D possibly being TRBD1 (5 bases). The CDR3 sequence is 16 residues long. Trimming took 0 bases from V and 4 from J, leaving 15 bases between them. Germline CDR1 MNHEY, CDR2 SVGEGT.

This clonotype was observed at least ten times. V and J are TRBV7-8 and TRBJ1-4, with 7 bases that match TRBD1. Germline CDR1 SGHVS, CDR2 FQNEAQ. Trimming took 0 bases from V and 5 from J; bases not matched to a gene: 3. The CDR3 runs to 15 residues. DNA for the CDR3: TGTGCCAGCAGCTTAGCCGGGACAGAGAATGAAAAACTGTTTTTT. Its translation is CASSLAGTENEKLFF.

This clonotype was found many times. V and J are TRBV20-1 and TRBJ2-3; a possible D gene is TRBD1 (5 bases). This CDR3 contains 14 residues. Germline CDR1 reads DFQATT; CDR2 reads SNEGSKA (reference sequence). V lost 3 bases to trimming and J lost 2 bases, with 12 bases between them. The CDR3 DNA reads TGCAGTGCTAGCTTGAACAGGATCACAGATACGCAGTATTTT. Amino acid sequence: CSASLNRITDTQYF.

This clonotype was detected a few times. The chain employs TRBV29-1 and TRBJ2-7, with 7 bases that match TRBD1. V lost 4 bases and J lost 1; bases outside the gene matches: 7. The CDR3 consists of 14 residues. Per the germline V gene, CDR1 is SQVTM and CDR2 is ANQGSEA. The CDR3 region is CSVGDRVVSYEQYF. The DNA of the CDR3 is TGCAGCGTTGGAGACAGGGTGGTTTCCTACGAGCAGTACTTC.

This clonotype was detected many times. The CDR3 sequence: CASSKSFQKEAFF. The CDR3 DNA is TGTGCCAGCAGTAAGAGTTTTCAGAAAGAAGCTTTCTTT. The J gene is TRBJ1-1, the V gene TRBV6-1; D unresolved. The CDR3 spans 13 residues. V was trimmed by 5 bases and J by 8 bases, leaving 15 bases between them. Looked up from germline, CDR1 is MNHNS and CDR2 is SASEGT.

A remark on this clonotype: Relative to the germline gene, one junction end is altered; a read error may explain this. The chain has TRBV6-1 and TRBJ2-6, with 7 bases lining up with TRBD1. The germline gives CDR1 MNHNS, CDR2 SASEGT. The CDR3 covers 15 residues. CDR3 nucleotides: TGTGTCAGCAGTCGACAGGGCTCTGGGGCCAACGTCCTGACTTTC. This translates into CVSSRQGSGANVLTF.

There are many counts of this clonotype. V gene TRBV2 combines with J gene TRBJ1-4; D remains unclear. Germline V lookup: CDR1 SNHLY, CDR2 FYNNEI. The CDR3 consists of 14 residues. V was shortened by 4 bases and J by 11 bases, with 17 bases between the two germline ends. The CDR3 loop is CASSGTEPMNKLFF. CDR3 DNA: TGTGCCAGCAGTGGGACGGAACCCATGAATAAACTGTTTTTT.

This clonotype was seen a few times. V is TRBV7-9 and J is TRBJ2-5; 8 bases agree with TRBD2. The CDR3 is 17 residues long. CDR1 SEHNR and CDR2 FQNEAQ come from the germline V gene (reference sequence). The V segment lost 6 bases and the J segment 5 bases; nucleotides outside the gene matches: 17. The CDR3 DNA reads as TGTGCCAGCAGTTTCTTGCCCTCCGGGAGGGCGATCGAGACCCAGTACTTC. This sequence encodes CASSFLPSGRAIETQYF.

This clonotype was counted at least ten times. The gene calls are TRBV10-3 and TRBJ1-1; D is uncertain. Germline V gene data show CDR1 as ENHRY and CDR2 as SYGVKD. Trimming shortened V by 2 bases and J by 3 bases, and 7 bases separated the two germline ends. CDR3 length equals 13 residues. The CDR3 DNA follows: TGTGCCATCAGTGAGAGGCAGGACACTGAAGCTTTCTTT. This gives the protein CAISERQDTEAFF.

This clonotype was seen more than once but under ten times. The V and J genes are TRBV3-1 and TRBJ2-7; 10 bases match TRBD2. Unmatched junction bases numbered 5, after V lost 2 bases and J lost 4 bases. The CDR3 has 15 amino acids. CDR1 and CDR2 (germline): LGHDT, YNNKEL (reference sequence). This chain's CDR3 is CASSQLLAGTYEQYF. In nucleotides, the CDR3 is TGTGCCAGCAGCCAACTACTAGCGGGAACTTACGAGCAGTACTTC.

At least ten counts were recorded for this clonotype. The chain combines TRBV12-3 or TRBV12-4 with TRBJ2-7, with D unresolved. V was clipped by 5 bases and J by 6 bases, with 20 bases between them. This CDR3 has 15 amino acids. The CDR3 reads CASSDAGQLGLEQYF. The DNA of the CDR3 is TGTGCCAGCAGTGATGCCGGGCAGCTGGGCCTCGAGCAGTACTTC.

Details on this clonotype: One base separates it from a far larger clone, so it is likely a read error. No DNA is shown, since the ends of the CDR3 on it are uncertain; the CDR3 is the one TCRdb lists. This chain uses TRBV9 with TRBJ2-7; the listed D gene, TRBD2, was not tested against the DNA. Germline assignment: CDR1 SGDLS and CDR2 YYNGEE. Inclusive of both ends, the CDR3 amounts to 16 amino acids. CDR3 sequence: CASSWGSGSTSYEQHF.

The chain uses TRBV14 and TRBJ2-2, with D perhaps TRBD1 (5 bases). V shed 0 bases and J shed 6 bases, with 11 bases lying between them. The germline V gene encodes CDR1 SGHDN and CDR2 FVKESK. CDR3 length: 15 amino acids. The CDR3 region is CASSQDLGVAGELFF. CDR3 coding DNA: TGTGCCAGCAGCCAAGATTTAGGGGTCGCCGGGGAGCTGTTTTTT.

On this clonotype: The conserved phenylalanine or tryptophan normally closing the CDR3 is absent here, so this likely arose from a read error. DNA for the CDR3: TGTGCCAGCAGGCTAGCGGGAGGTTCCTACGAGCAGTACATC. This codes for CASRLAGGSYEQYI. The rearrangement links TRBV12-3 or TRBV12-4 to TRBJ2-7; 11 nucleotides match TRBD2. There are 14 residues in the CDR3. V lost 6 bases to trimming and J lost 1 base; unmatched junction nucleotides: 2.

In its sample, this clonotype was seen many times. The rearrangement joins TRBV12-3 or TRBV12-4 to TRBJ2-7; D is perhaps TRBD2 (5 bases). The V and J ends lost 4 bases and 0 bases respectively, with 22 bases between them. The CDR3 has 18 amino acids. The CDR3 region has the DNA TGTGCCAGCAGTTCAATTTTGGGGTTAACTAGGAGCTCCTACGAGCAGTACTTC. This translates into CASSSILGLTRSSYEQYF.

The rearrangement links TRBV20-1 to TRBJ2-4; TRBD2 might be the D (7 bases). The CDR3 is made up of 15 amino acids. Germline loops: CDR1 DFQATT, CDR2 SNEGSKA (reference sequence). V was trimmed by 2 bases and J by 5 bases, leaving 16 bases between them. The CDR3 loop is CSARKLREGENIQYF. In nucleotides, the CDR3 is TGCAGTGCTAGAAAACTCAGGGAGGGGGAAAACATTCAGTACTTC.

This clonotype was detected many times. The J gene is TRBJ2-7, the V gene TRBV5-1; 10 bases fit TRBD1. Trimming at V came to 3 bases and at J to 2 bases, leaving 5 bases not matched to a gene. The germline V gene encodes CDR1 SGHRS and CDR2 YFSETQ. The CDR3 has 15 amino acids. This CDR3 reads CASSWGTGEPYEQYF. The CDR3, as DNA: TGCGCCAGCAGCTGGGGGACAGGGGAACCCTACGAGCAGTACTTC.

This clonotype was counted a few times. The CDR3 region has the DNA TGCAGCGTTGTGGGTAGGGGGAATCGCGTGAACACTGAAGCTTTCTTT. This sequence encodes CSVVGRGNRVNTEAFF. The V call is TRBV29-1, the J call TRBJ1-1; D is perhaps TRBD1 (6 bases). Germline CDR1 and CDR2: SQVTM and ANQGSEA. The CDR3 consists of 16 residues. V was trimmed by 4 bases and J by 0 bases, leaving 18 bases between them. Combining the CDR3 with reference TRBV29-1 and TRBJ1-1 gives the whole variable domain SAVISQKPSRDICQRGTSLTIQCQVDSQVTMMFWYRQQPGQSLTLIATANQGSEATYESGFVIDKFPISRPNLTFSTLTVSNMSPEDSSIYLCSVVGRGNRVNTEAFFGQGTRLTVV.

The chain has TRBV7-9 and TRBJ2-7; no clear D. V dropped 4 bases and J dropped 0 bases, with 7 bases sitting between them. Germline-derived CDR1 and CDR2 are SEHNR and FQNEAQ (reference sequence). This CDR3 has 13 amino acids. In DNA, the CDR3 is TGTGCCAGCAGCTCTGAGACCTCCTACGAGCAGTACTTC. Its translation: CASSSETSYEQYF.

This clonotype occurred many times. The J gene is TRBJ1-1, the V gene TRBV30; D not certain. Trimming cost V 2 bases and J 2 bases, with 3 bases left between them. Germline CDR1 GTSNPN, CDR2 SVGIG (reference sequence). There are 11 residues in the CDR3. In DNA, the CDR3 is TGTGCCTGGAGTACCAACACTGAAGCTTTCTTT. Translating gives CAWSTNTEAFF. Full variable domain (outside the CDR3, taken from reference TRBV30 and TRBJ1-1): SQTIHQWPATLVQPVGSPLSLECTVEGTSNPNLYWYRQAAGRGLQLLFYSVGIGQISSEVPQNLSASRPQDRQFILSSKKLLLSDSGFYLCAWSTNTEAFFGQGTRLTVV.

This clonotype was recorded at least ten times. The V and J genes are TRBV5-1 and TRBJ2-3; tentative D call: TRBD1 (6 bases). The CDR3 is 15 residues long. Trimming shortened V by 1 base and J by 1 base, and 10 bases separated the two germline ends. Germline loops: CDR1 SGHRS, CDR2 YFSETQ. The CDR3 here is CASSLTGSRTDTQYF. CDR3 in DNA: TGCGCCAGCAGCTTGACAGGGTCGCGCACAGATACGCAGTATTTT. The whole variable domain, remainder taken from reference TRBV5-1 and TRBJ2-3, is KAGVTQTPRYLIKTRGQQVTLSCSPISGHRSVSWYQQTPGQGLQFLFEYFSETQRNKGNFPGRFSGRQFSNSRSEMNVSTLELGDSALYLCASSLTGSRTDTQYFGPGTRLTVL.

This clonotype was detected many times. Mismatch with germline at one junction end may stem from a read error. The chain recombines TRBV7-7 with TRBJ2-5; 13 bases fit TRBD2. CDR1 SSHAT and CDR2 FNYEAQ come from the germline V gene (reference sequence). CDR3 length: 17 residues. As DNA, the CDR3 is TGTGCTAGCAGCCCCCGGCGACTAGCGGGAGGCATGGAGACCCAGTACTTC. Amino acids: CASSPRRLAGGMETQYF.

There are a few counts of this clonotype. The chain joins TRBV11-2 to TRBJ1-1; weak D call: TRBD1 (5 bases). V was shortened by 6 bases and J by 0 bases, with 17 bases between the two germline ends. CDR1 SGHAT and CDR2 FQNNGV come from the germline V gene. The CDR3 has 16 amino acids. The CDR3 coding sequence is TGTGCCAGCAGTCTCAAGGGGCTAGGAATGAACACTGAAGCTTTCTTT. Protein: CASSLKGLGMNTEAFF.

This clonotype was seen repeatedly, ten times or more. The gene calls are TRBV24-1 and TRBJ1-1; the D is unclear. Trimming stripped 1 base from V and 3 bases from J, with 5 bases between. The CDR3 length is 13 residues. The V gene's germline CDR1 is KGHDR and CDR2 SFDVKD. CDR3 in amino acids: CATSDLSYTEAFF. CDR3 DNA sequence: TGTGCCACCAGTGATTTAAGCTACACTGAAGCTTTCTTT.